This TCR beta chain was sequenced in a study of T cells after yellow fever vaccination. The sample holds a few counts of this clonotype. TCRdb analysed the 5' RACE reads with MiXCR anew, one entry per CDR3 protein. The sample includes around 340,000 distinct CDR3 sequences, under 15% of them seen just once. Deletions cut 6 bases from V and 3 bases from J, with 9 bases between. CDR3 size: 14 residues. The germline V gene has CDR1 MNHEY and CDR2 SVGAGI. This clonotype was obtained from a man aged 18 to 30 who received the YFV17D yellow fever vaccine. The V and J genes are TRBV6-5 and TRBJ2-6; D not certain. The sequencing here drew on CD4+ T cells sorted from PBMCs, taken 15 days after the yellow fever booster vaccination. As DNA, the CDR3 is TGTGCCAGCAGCCCCTGGAGTGGGGCCAACGTCCTGACTTTC. This codes for CASSPWSGANVLTF.